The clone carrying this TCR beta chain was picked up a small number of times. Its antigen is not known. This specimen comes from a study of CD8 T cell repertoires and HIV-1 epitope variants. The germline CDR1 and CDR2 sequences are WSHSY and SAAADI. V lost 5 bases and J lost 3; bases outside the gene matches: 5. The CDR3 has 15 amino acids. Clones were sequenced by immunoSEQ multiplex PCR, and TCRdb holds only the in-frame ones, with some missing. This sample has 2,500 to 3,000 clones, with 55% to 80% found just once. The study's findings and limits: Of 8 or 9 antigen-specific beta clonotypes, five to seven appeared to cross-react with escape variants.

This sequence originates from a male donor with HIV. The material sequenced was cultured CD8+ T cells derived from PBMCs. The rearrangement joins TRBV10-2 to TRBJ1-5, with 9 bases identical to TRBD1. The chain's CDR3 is CASSTGTGINQPQHF. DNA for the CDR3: TGCGCCAGCAGTACCGGGACAGGGATCAATCAGCCCCAGCATTTT.